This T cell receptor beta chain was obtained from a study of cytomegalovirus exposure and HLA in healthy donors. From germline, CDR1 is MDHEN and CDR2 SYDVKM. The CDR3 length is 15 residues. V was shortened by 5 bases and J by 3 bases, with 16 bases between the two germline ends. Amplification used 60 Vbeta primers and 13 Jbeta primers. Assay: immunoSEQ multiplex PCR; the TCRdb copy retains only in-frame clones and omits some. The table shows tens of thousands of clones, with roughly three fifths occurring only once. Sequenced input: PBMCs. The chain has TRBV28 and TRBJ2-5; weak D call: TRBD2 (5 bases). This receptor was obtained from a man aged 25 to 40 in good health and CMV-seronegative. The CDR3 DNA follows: TGTGCCAGCAGTGAAATGACATTCGGGAAAGAGACCCAGTACTTC. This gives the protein CASSEMTFGKETQYF.